A single sample gave rise to the 22 T cell receptor beta chains below, sequenced in a study of T-cell reconstitution after alpha-beta-depleted transplantation in children. Molecular barcoding with unique molecular identifiers was used for the TCRbeta library. In TCRdb, the PCR reads were re-called with MiXCR into one record per CDR3 protein. The data show around 78,000 distinct CDR3 sequences, with roughly 14% seen just once and 25% to 30% held by the top ten. Sequenced material: PBMCs, mostly from graft donor cells, taken 180 days after TCRalphabeta/CD19-depleted stem cell transplant. The source of these receptors is a male patient between 2 and 10 years old who had a stem cell transplant for acute lymphoblastic leukemia, so the T cells may come from the graft donor.

The chain has TRBV11-2 and TRBJ2-1; the D gene is possibly TRBD1 (5 bases). Germline assignment: CDR1 SGHAT and CDR2 FQNNGV. The CDR3 has 14 amino acids. Trimming took 0 bases from V and 5 from J, leaving 8 bases between them. CDR3 nucleotides: TGTGCCAGCAGCTTAGATCCACAGGACAATGAGCAGTTCTTC. Protein sequence: CASSLDPQDNEQFF.

The chain has TRBV7-2 and TRBJ2-5, with D unclear. V gave up 3 bases and J gave up 5 bases, with 25 bases separating them. The CDR3 runs to 18 residues. In germline, CDR1 is SGHTA, CDR2 FQGNSA. CDR3 amino acids: CASSFGSRRPPSGETQYF. The CDR3 DNA reads as TGTGCCAGCAGCTTCGGGTCGCGGCGGCCGCCGTCTGGGGAGACCCAGTACTTC.

The V gene is TRBV18, the J gene TRBJ1-6; no clear D. Germline V gives CDR1 KGHSH, CDR2 LQKENI. The CDR3 sequence is 14 residues long. Trimming cost V 6 bases and J 7 bases, with 13 bases left between them. The chain's CDR3 is CASSPRGENSPLHF. CDR3 coding DNA: TGTGCCAGCTCGCCTCGGGGTGAAAATTCACCCCTCCACTTT. Full variable domain (rest looked up from reference TRBV18 and TRBJ1-6): NAGVMQNPRHLVRRRGQEARLRCSPMKGHSHVYWYRQLPEEGLKFMVYLQKENIIDESGMPKERFSAEFPKEGPSILRIQQVVRGDSAAYFCASSPRGENSPLHFGNGTRLTVT.

The chain carries TRBV5-6 and TRBJ1-2, with D unclear. CDR1 SGHDT and CDR2 YYEEEE come from the germline V gene. The V and J ends lost 2 bases and 10 bases respectively, with 12 bases between them. This CDR3 has 12 residues. CDR3 sequence (DNA): TGTGCCAGCAGCTTCTCTCCTCGGGCCTACACCTTC. Its protein is CASSFSPRAYTF.

The chain combines TRBV4-3 with TRBJ2-1; D may be TRBD1 (6 bases). This CDR3 has 15 amino acids. Trimming took off 8 bases at V and 1 base at J, with 15 bases between the two ends. Germline CDR1 reads LGHNA; CDR2 reads YSLEER. This CDR3 is CASVRGKYSYNEQFF. The CDR3 DNA reads as TGCGCCAGCGTCAGGGGAAAGTATTCCTACAATGAGCAGTTCTTC.

The chain joins TRBV20-1 to TRBJ2-6; D is unclear. This CDR3 comprises 13 residues. V lost 3 bases to trimming and J lost 8 bases, with 11 bases between them. The germline gives CDR1 DFQATT, CDR2 SNEGSKA (reference sequence). In DNA form, the CDR3 reads TGCAGTGCTAGGGCCAGTCCAACCAACGTCCTGACTTTC. Encoded protein: CSARASPTNVLTF.

This chain uses TRBV29-1 with TRBJ2-7; a weak D match, TRBD1 (6 bases). This CDR3 has 11 amino acids. The germline V gene has CDR1 SQVTM and CDR2 ANQGSEA. V gave up 2 bases and J gave up 9 bases, with 11 bases separating them. This chain's CDR3 is CSVELQGVQYF. CDR3 nucleotide sequence: TGCAGCGTTGAACTACAGGGCGTGCAGTACTTC.

In this sample, this clonotype turned up a few times. The chain combines TRBV7-9 with TRBJ2-7, with D possibly being TRBD1 or TRBD2 (5 bases each). Germline CDR1 is SEHNR and CDR2 is FQNEAQ (reference sequence). V dropped 3 bases and J dropped 3 bases, with 15 bases sitting between them. CDR3 length: 15 residues. The CDR3 reads CASSFPGREGYEQYF. DNA of the CDR3: TGTGCCAGCAGCTTCCCGGGACGAGAGGGCTACGAGCAGTACTTC.

This clonotype came up a few times. The CDR3 nucleotides are TGCAGTGCTAGAGATGATCGGAAATTACGGGTAGCCAAAAACATTCAGTACTTC. Amino acid sequence: CSARDDRKLRVAKNIQYF. The J gene is TRBJ2-4, the V gene TRBV20-1; no reliable D call. Trimming cost V 0 bases and J 0 bases, with 18 bases left between them. This CDR3 is built from 18 residues. The germline V gene has CDR1 DFQATT and CDR2 SNEGSKA (reference sequence).

V usage is TRBV12-3 or TRBV12-4 and J usage is TRBJ2-6; weak D call: TRBD1 (5 bases). The ends were cut back, 11 bases at V and 0 bases at J, with 11 bases in the middle. The CDR3 has 14 amino acids. Here the CDR3 DNA reads TGTGCCGGGGCGGTCAGCTCTGGGGCCAACGTCCTGACTTTC. Encoded protein: CAGAVSSGANVLTF.

As concerns this clonotype: One end of the junction does not line up with germline, which may come from a read error. The J gene is TRBJ2-2, the V gene TRBV25-1, with D perhaps TRBD2 (6 bases). This CDR3 is 11 amino acids long. Germline lookup yields CDR1 MGHDK and CDR2 SYGVNS. The CDR3 here is CASSSPRGLKF. The CDR3 DNA reads as TGTGCCAGCAGTTCCCCCCGGGGGTTAAAATTT.

This clonotype was observed a few times. The chain has TRBV5-1 and TRBJ2-7; the D gene is possibly TRBD1 (7 bases). This CDR3 has 16 amino acids. The germline V gene has CDR1 SGHRS and CDR2 YFSETQ. Trimming left V 4 bases short and J 4 bases short, with 21 bases between. CDR3 sequence reads: CASSPLGGGVGYEQYF. CDR3 nucleotides: TGCGCCAGCAGCCCCCTCGGAGGGGGCGTCGGGTACGAGCAGTACTTC.

This clonotype showed up many times. The chain combines TRBV5-1 with TRBJ1-1; D gene ambiguous. The CDR3 consists of 13 residues. Trimming pared 0 bases from V and 0 bases from J, leaving 3 bases between. The germline gives CDR1 SGHRS, CDR2 YFSETQ. As DNA, the CDR3 is TGCGCCAGCAGCTTGGGGCTGAACACTGAAGCTTTCTTT. Translated: CASSLGLNTEAFF.

CDR3 amino acids: CASLRTSGSLNEQFF. CDR3 DNA sequence: TGCGCCAGCCTCCGGACTAGCGGGAGTCTGAATGAGCAGTTCTTC. The rearrangement joins TRBV4-1 to TRBJ2-1; 13 nucleotides line up with TRBD2. CDR1 and CDR2 from the germline V gene are MGHRA and YSYEKL. The CDR3 is made up of 15 amino acids. The junction had 8 bases not matched to a gene; V was cut back by 8 bases and J by 7 bases.

This clonotype has a handful of counts. This rearrangement joins TRBV5-1 to TRBJ2-2, with 7 bases matching TRBD2. This CDR3 is 14 amino acids long. With 2 bases clipped from V and 3 bases from J, the junction kept 1 base outside the gene matches. CDR1 SGHRS and CDR2 YFSETQ come from the germline V gene. DNA of the CDR3: TGCGCCAGCAGCTTTAGCGGGCACACCGGGGAGCTGTTTTTT. It codes for CASSFSGHTGELFF.

This clonotype appeared many times. This chain links TRBV20-1 with TRBJ1-1; D remains unclear. CDR3 length: 12 residues. The V gene's germline CDR1 is DFQATT and CDR2 SNEGSKA (reference sequence). V was shortened by 0 bases and J by 4 bases, with 6 bases between the two germline ends. The CDR3 region is CSARDPLTEAFF. CDR3 nucleotide sequence: TGCAGTGCTAGAGATCCCCTCACTGAAGCTTTCTTT.

Only a few counts were recorded for this clonotype. The V call is TRBV20-1, the J call TRBJ1-4, with 7 bases that match TRBD1. The CDR3 sequence is 14 residues long. The V gene's germline CDR1 is DFQATT and CDR2 SNEGSKA (reference sequence). With 3 bases clipped from V and 8 bases from J, the junction kept 9 bases outside the gene matches. The CDR3 protein is CSASPTGDWEKLFF. The DNA for the CDR3 is TGCAGTGCTAGTCCCACAGGGGATTGGGAAAAACTGTTTTTT.

The V and J genes are TRBV7-9 and TRBJ1-1; no clear D gene. Germline-derived CDR1 and CDR2 are SEHNR and FQNEAQ (reference sequence). Trimming shortened V by 6 bases and J by 2 bases, and 4 bases separated the two germline ends. This CDR3 is built from 11 residues. DNA of the CDR3: TGTGCCAGCAGATTAAACACTGAAGCTTTCTTT. This codes for CASRLNTEAFF.

The rearrangement joins TRBV20-1 to TRBJ2-2; 8 bases agree with TRBD2. This CDR3 comprises 15 residues. Germline V gene data show CDR1 as DFQATT and CDR2 as SNEGSKA (reference sequence). J was trimmed by 1 base and V by 5 bases; bases with no gene match: 6. The CDR3 loop is CSARARGVNTGELFF. As DNA, the CDR3 is TGCAGTGCTCGGGCGCGGGGGGTGAACACCGGGGAGCTGTTTTTT.

V gene TRBV7-2 combines with J gene TRBJ1-4, with D possibly matching TRBD1 (6 bases). This CDR3 is 14 amino acids long. The V end lost 5 bases, the J end lost 9 bases, and 16 bases lay between the germline ends. The germline gives CDR1 SGHTA, CDR2 FQGNSA. The CDR3 region has the DNA TGTGCCAGCAGCCGCCCGGGACAAACGAAAAAACTGTTTTTT. Amino acid sequence: CASSRPGQTKKLFF.

This clonotype was recorded a few times. This chain connects TRBV7-7 to TRBJ2-4; TRBD1 is a possible D gene (5 bases). Between the trimmed V and J ends, which lost 4 bases and 0 bases, there was a span of 16 bases. Germline V gene lookup returns CDR1 SSHAT and CDR2 FNYEAQ (reference sequence). The CDR3 is 17 residues long. This CDR3 is CASSSIATALAKNIQYF. Here the CDR3 DNA reads TGTGCCAGCAGCTCGATCGCGACAGCACTAGCCAAAAACATTCAGTACTTC.

About this clonotype: A junction end diverges from the germline sequence, so it may reflect a read error. The chain combines TRBV24-1 with TRBJ2-1, with TRBD2 identical over 8 bases. The CDR3 totals 17 residues. CDR1 is KGHDR, CDR2 SFDVKD, per germline. CDR3 protein: CATSDIMGLGNYNERFF. The DNA of the CDR3 is TGTGCCACCAGTGATATAATGGGACTAGGGAACTACAATGAGCGGTTCTTC.